The 7 T cell receptor beta chains presented below share a single source sample, sequenced in a study of blood T cell repertoires in COVID-19. This table comes from immunoSEQ multiplex PCR, and its TCRdb copy is limited to in-frame clones, with some not included. The table includes hundreds of thousands of clones, 86% detected once. The sequenced sample consisted of peripheral blood. These receptors were obtained from a woman aged 70-85 years with COVID-19, enrolled during active disease.

The chain joins TRBV6-2 or TRBV6-3 to TRBJ2-5; D remains ambiguous. This CDR3 has 14 amino acids. Germline V CDR1 and CDR2: MNHEY, SVGEGT. The germline V and J ends were trimmed by 6 bases and 0 bases, with 11 bases remaining between them. In DNA, the CDR3 is TGTGCCAGCAGCTCCCCGCGGCACCAAGAGACCCAGTACTTC. Its protein is CASSSPRHQETQYF.

This clone was seen once. V and J are TRBV2 and TRBJ1-1; D might be TRBD1 (5 bases). Germline V gene data show CDR1 as SNHLY and CDR2 as FYNNEI. V lost 7 bases, J lost 5 bases, and 14 bases lay in between. This CDR3 comprises 13 residues. The DNA of the CDR3 is TGTGCCAGCATTGGCAGGGTAAAGACTGAAGCTTTCTTT. Translation gives CASIGRVKTEAFF.

As regards this clone: The sample holds other DNA sequences that translate to the same CDR3. The rearrangement uses TRBV5-1 and TRBJ1-2; no firm D call. The CDR3 has 14 amino acids. V lost 0 bases and J 2 bases, leaving 8 bases between the germline ends. Germline lookup yields CDR1 SGHRS and CDR2 YFSETQ. The CDR3, as DNA: TGCGCCAGCAGCTTGGATTCCCAAAACTATGGCTACACCTTC. Residues: CASSLDSQNYGYTF.

A few counts support this clone. The rearrangement joins TRBV7-9 to TRBJ1-2; weak D call: TRBD1 (6 bases). The germline CDR1 and CDR2 sequences are SEHNR and FQNEAQ (reference sequence). Deletions cut 3 bases from V and 5 bases from J, with 16 bases between. CDR3 length equals 15 residues. This CDR3 is CASSFSRTAPYGYTF. The CDR3 DNA is TGTGCCAGCAGCTTTAGTCGGACAGCCCCTTATGGCTACACCTTC.

This rearrangement joins TRBV11-1 to TRBJ2-5, with 9 bases fitting TRBD2. The CDR3 extends over 15 amino acids. CDR1 SGHAT and CDR2 FQDESV come from the germline V gene (reference sequence). Trimming at V came to 6 bases and at J to 4 bases, leaving 9 bases not matched to a gene. CDR3 nucleotides: TGTGCCAGCAGAGCTTCCGGGACTAGCTTAGAGACCCAGTACTTC. The encoded protein is CASRASGTSLETQYF.

The rearrangement joins TRBV28 to TRBJ1-2; 7 nucleotides agree with TRBD1. Germline V gene lookup returns CDR1 MDHEN and CDR2 SYDVKM. The CDR3 has 14 residues. Germline trimming cut 7 bases from V and 3 bases from J; bases unmatched to any gene: 8. CDR3: CASIGGREYYGYTF. The CDR3 coding sequence is TGTGCCAGCATAGGGGGCAGGGAGTACTATGGCTACACCTTC.

V usage is TRBV24-1 and J usage is TRBJ2-1, with D possibly matching TRBD1 (6 bases). V lost 4 bases and J 7 bases, leaving 16 bases between the germline ends. This CDR3 has 15 residues. Germline V gene data show CDR1 as KGHDR and CDR2 as SFDVKD. The CDR3 nucleotides are TGTGCCACCAGTGACCCCGAGGGGGACGGGAATGAGCAGTTCTTC. This translates into CATSDPEGDGNEQFF.